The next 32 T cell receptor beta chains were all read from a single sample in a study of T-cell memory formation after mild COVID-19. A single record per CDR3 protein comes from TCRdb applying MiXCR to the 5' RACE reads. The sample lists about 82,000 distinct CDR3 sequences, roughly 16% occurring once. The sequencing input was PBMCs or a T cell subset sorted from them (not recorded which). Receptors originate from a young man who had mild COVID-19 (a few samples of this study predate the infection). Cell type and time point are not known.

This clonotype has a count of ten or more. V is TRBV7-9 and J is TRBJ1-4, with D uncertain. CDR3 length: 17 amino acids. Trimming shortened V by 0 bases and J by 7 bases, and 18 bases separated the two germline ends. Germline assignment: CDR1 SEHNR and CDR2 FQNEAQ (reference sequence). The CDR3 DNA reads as TGTGCCAGCAGCTTAGCCGAGGACCCAAACCGAAGTGAAAAACTGTTTTTT. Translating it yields CASSLAEDPNRSEKLFF.

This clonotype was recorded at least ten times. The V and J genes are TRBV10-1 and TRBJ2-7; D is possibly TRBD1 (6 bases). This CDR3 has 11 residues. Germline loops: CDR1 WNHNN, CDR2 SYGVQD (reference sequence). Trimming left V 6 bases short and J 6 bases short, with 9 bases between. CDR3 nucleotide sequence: TGCGCCAGCAGCAGGGGTGGCGAGCAGTACTTC. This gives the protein CASSRGGEQYF.

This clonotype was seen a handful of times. In DNA form, the CDR3 reads TGTGCCAGCAGTTCCTACGGGAAGACTAATGAAAAACTGTTTTTT. This gives the protein CASSSYGKTNEKLFF. V and J are TRBV6-5 and TRBJ1-4; D remains unclear. The CDR3 runs 15 residues. Trimming stripped 4 bases from V and 2 bases from J, with 11 bases between. The germline V gene has CDR1 MNHEY and CDR2 SVGAGI.

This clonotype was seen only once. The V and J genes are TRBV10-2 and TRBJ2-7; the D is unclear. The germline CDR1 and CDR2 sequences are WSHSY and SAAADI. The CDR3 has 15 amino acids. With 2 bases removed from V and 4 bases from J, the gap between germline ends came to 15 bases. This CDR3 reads CASSEVTGGSYEQYV. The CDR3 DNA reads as TGCGCCAGCAGTGAGGTGACGGGTGGATCATACGAGCAGTACGTC.

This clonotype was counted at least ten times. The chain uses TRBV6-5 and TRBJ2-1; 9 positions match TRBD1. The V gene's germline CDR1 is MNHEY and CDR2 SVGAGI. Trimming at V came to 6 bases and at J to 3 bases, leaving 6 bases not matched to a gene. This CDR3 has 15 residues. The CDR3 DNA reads TGTGCCAGCAGCTCCACAGGGGGCATCTACAATGAGCAGTTCTTC. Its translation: CASSSTGGIYNEQFF.

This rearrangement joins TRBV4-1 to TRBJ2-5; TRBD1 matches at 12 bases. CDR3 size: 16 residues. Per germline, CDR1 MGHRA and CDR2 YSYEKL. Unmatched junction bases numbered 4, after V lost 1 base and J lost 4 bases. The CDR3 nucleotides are TGCGCCAGCAGCCAAGCGGGACAGGGGGCCGGAGAGACCCAGTACTTC. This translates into CASSQAGQGAGETQYF.

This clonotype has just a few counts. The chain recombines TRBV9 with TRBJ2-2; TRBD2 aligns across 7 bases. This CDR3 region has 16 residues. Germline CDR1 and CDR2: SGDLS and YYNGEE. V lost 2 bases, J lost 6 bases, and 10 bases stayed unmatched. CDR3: CASSVPGGGSAGELFF. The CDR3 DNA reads TGTGCCAGCAGCGTCCCGGGCGGGGGATCAGCCGGGGAGCTGTTTTTT.

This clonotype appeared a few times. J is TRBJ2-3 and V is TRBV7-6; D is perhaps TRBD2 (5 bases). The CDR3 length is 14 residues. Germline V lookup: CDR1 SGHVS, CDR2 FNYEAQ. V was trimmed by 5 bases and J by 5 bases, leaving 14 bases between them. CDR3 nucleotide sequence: TGTGCCAGCAGCCCCGGGATGGCGGGAGATACGCAGTATTTT. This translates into CASSPGMAGDTQYF.

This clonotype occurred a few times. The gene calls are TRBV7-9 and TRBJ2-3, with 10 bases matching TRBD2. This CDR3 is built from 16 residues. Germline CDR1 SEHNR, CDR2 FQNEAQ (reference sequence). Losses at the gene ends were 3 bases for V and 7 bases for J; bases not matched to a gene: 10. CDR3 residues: CASSFVAGGPVHTQYF. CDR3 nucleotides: TGTGCCAGCAGCTTCGTAGCGGGGGGCCCCGTACATACGCAGTATTTT.

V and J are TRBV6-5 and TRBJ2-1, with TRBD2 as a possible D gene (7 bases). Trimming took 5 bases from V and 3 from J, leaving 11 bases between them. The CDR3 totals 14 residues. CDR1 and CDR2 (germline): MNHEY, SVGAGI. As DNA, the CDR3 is TGTGCCAGCAGTAGCGGGACATTCTACAATGAGCAGTTCTTC. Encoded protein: CASSSGTFYNEQFF.

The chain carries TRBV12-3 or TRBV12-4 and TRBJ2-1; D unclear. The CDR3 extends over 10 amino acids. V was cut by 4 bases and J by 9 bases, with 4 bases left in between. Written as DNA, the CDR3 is TGTGCCAGCAGTTCGCGTGAGCAGTTCTTC. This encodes CASSSREQFF.

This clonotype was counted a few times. CDR3 DNA sequence: TGTGCCAGTACCAAGCGTATGGGGGGGACCGTTGAAGCTTTCTTT. This translates into CASTKRMGGTVEAFF. The chain couples TRBV19 to TRBJ1-1; D might be TRBD1 (5 bases). This CDR3 contains 15 residues. Germline V gene data show CDR1 as LNHDA and CDR2 as SQIVND (reference sequence). V shed 7 bases and J shed 7 bases, with 22 bases lying between them.

CDR3 coding DNA: TGTGCCAGCAGCTTGGGGACAGGGAGTGAGCAGTTCTTC. Its translation: CASSLGTGSEQFF. The chain recombines TRBV5-6 with TRBJ2-1; 8 bases fit TRBD1. The CDR3 runs 13 residues. The germline V gene has CDR1 SGHDT and CDR2 YYEEEE. Trimming at V came to 0 bases and at J to 9 bases, leaving 2 bases not matched to a gene.

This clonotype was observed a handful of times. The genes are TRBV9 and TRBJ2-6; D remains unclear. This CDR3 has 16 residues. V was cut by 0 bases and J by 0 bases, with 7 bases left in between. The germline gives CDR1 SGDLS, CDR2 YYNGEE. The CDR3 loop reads CASSVERISGANVLTF. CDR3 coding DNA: TGTGCCAGCAGCGTAGAAAGGATCTCTGGGGCCAACGTCCTGACTTTC.

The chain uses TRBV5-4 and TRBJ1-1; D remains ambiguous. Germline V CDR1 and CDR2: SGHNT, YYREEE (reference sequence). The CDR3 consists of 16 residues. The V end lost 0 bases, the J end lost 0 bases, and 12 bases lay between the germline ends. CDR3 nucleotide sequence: TGTGCCAGCAGCTTGGATCGGGAGCACATGAACACTGAAGCTTTCTTT. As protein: CASSLDREHMNTEAFF.

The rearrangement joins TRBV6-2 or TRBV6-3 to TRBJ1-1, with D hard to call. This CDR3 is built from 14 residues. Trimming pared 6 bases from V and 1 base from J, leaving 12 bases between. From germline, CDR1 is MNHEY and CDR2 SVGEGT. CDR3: CASSQRRRNTEAFF. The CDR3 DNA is TGTGCCAGCAGCCAACGGAGGAGGAACACTGAAGCTTTCTTT.

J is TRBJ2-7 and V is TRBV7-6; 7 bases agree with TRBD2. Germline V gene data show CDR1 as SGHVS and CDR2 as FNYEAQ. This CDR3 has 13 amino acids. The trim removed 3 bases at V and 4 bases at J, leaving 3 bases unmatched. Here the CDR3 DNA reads TGTGCCAGCAGCTTGAGGGAGGGGTACGAGCAGTACGTC. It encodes CASSLREGYEQYV.

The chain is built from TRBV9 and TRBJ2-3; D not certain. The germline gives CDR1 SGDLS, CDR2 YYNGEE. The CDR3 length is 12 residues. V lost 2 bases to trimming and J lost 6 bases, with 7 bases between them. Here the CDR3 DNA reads TGTGCCAGCAGCGTTTTGGAGGATACGCAGTATTTT. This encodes CASSVLEDTQYF.

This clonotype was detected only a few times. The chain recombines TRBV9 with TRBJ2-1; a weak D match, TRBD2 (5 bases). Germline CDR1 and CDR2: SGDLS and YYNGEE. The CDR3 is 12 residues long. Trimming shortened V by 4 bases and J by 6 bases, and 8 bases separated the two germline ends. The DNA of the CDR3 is TGTGCCAGCAGCACACTAGTCAATGAGCAGTTCTTC. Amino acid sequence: CASSTLVNEQFF.

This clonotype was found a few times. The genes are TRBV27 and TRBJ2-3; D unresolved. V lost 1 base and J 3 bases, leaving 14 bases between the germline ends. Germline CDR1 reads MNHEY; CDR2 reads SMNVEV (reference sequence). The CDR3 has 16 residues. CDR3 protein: CASSLLGPTGTDTQYF. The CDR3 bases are TGTGCCAGCAGTTTATTAGGACCAACTGGGACAGATACGCAGTATTTT.

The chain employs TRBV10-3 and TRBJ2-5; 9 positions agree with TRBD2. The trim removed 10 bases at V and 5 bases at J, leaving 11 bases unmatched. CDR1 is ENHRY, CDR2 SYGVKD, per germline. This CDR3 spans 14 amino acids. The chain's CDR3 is CATATGTSLETQYF. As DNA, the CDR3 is TGTGCCACCGCGACCGGGACTAGCTTGGAGACCCAGTACTTC.

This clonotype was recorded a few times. The CDR3 reads CASSHSPDRAGANVLTF. In nucleotides, the CDR3 is TGTGCCAGCAGCCACAGTCCGGACAGGGCTGGGGCCAACGTCCTGACTTTC. The chain carries TRBV6-2 or TRBV6-3 and TRBJ2-6; 8 bases line up with TRBD1. This CDR3 has 17 residues. Germline loops: CDR1 MNHEY, CDR2 SVGEGT. Losses at the gene ends were 6 bases for V and 2 bases for J; bases not matched to a gene: 9.

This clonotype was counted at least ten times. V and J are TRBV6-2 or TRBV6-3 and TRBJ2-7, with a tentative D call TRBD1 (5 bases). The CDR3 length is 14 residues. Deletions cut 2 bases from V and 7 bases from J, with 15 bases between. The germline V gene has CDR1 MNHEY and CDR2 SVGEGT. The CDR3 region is CASSYGPGRWEQYV. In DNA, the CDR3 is TGTGCCAGCAGTTACGGGCCAGGGCGATGGGAGCAGTACGTC.

The CDR3 DNA is TGTGCCAGCAGTTCGGTCGTCTACGAGCAGTACGTC. Its translation: CASSSVVYEQYV. The chain employs TRBV6-2 or TRBV6-3 and TRBJ2-7; D is uncertain. This CDR3 is built from 12 residues. Germline CDR1 reads MNHEY; CDR2 reads SVGEGT. The V end lost 4 bases, the J end lost 3 bases, and 7 bases lay between the germline ends.

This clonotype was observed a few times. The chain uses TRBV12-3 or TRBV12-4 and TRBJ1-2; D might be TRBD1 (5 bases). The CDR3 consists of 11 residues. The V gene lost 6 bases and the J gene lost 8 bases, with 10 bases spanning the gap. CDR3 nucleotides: TGTGCCAGCAGCGGGGGGGTAGGCTACACCTTC. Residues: CASSGGVGYTF.

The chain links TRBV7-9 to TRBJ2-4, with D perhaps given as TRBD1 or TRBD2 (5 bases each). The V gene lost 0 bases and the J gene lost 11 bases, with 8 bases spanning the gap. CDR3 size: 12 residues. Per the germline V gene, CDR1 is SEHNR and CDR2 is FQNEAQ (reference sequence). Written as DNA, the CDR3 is TGTGCCAGCAGCTTAGCGCTGGGGGTTCAGTACTTC. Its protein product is CASSLALGVQYF.

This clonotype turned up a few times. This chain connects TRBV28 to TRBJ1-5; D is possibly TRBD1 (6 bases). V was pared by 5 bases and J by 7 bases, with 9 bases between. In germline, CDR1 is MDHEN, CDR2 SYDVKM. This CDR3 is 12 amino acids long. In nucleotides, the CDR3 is TGTGCCAGCAGTCCAGGGGTCCAGCCCCAGCATTTT. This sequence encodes CASSPGVQPQHF. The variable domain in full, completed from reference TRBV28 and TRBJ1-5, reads DVKVTQSSRYLVKRTGEKVFLECVQDMDHENMFWYRQDPGLGLRLIYFSYDVKMKEKGDIPEGYSVSREKKERFSLILESASTNQTSMYLCASSPGVQPQHFGDGTRLSIL.

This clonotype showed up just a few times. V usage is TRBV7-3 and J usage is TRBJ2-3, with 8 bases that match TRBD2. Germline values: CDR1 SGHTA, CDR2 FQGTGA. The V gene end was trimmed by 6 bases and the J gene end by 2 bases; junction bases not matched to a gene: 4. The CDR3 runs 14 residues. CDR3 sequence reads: CASSSSGATDTQYF. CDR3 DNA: TGTGCCAGCAGTAGTAGCGGGGCCACAGATACGCAGTATTTT. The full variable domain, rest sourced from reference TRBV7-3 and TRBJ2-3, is GAGVSQTPSNKVTEKGKYVELRCDPISGHTALYWYRQSLGQGPEFLIYFQGTGAADDSGLPNDRFFAVRPEGSVSTLKIQRTERGDSAVYLCASSSSGATDTQYFGPGTRLTVL.

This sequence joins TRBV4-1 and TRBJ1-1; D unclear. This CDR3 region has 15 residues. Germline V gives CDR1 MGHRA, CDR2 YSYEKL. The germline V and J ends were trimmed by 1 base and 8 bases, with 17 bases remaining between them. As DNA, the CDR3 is TGCGCCAGCAGCCAAGCGGGTACTGGGAGGACCGAAGCTTTCTTT. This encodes CASSQAGTGRTEAFF.

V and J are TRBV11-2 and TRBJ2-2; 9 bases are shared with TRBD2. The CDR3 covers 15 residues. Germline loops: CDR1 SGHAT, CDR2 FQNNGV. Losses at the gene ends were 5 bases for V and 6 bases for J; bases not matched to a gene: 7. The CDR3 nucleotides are TGTGCCAGCAGCGTTCCGGGACTAGCCCCCGGGGAGCTGTTTTTT. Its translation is CASSVPGLAPGELFF.

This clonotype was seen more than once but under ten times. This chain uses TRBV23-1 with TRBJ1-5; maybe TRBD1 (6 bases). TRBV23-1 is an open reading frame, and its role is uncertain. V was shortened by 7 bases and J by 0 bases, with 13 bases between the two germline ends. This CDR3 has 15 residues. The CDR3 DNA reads TGCGCCAGCACTAAACAGGGATATAGCAATCAGCCCCAGCATTTT. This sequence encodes CASTKQGYSNQPQHF.

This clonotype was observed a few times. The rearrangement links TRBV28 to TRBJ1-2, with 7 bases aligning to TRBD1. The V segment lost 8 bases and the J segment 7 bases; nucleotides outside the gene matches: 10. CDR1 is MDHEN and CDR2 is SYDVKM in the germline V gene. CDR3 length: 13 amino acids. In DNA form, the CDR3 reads TGTGCCAGCCGAGAGACAGGGAGCAGTGGCTACACCTTC. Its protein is CASRETGSSGYTF.